The present T cell receptor (beta chain) was sequenced within a study of metastatic and nonmetastatic thyroid tumors. Trimming took 2 bases from V and 17 from J, leaving 27 bases between them. This CDR3 comprises 16 residues. Germline V gene lookup returns CDR1 MNHEY and CDR2 SVGAGI. TCRdb called clones again from the PCR reads with MiXCR. The table shows around 40,000 clones, with 26% occurring only once. This clone has only a few counts. All patients reached thyroid surgery having received no treatment beforehand. Sequencing used blood. The chain employs TRBV6-5 and TRBJ2-2, with D possibly being TRBD2 (6 bases). This sequence originates from a female donor with papillary thyroid cancer or a benign thyroid nodule (not recorded which). Some clones in this sample may be carry-over from other donors' samples. The CDR3 DNA follows: TGTGCCAGCAGTTACCCGGGAGCGAGGAACACCGGGGATCTTTTTTTT. It is translated as CASSYPGARNTGDLFF.